This T cell receptor beta chain stems from a study of blood T cell repertoires in COVID-19. Study overall: The cDNA or gDNA used as material had been derived from T cells, B-cell-depleted T cells, or PBMCs.

Using immunoSEQ multiplex PCR, the repertoire was profiled, and TCRdb retains in-frame clones only, with some absent. The data show around 29,000 clones, roughly 91% seen once. This clone has only one observation. With 5 bases removed from V and 11 bases from J, the gap between germline ends came to 13 bases. This CDR3 region has 12 residues. The germline CDR1 and CDR2 sequences are LNHNV and YYDKDF (reference sequence). Sequences were obtained from peripheral blood. This receptor was identified in a man aged 65-85 years with active COVID-19. The chain joins TRBV15 to TRBJ2-1, with no clear D. The CDR3 loop reads CATSRANSKQFF. DNA for the CDR3: TGTGCCACCAGCCGAGCCAATAGTAAGCAGTTCTTC.